This TCR beta chain was identified in a study of T cell repertoires in cytomegalovirus infection. Study context: CMV epitopes used comprised recently identified HLA-C-restricted ones and well-studied HLA-B-restricted ones. Public TCR beta signatures were indicative of both CMV infection and a matching HLA type.

MiXCR was run by TCRdb on the reads, yielding one entry per CDR3 protein. The sample has about 830,000 distinct CDR3 sequences, approximately 32% seen once; the top ten hold about an eighth. This clonotype was recorded at least ten times. The antigen remains unidentified. Study-wide results and limits: Carriers of CMV and the relevant HLA type were discriminated by public TCR beta frequency. HLA-C-restricted CMV clonotypes gave the most frequent clonotype in two of eight donors.

The V and J ends lost 2 bases and 5 bases, in that order; junction bases with no gene match: 9. This CDR3 region has 17 residues. The starting material was cultured CD8+ T cells from PBMCs, obtained from culture after CMV antigen stimulation. The chain recombines TRBV12-3 or TRBV12-4 with TRBJ2-2, with 9 bases identical to TRBD2. The TCR sequence derives from a human donor in good health (CMV status not recorded). Some clones in this sample may be carry-over from other donors' samples. The CDR3 nucleotides read TGTGCCAGCAGTTTACTAGCGGGGATCAGTGTGACCGGGGAGCTGTTTTTT. It encodes CASSLLAGISVTGELFF.